These 21 T cell receptor beta chains share one sample of origin, sequenced in a study of shared clonotypes between healthy human individuals. Some clones are missing from TCRdb's copy, which holds only in-frame ones; the method was immunoSEQ multiplex PCR. The sample carries around 1.9 million clones, 93% recorded once. Positive CCR7 selection of CD45RO-negative cells yielded the naive CD8 cells, and terminally differentiated effector memory CD45RA+ cells were excluded. The sequenced sample consisted of naive CD8+ T cells from PBMCs. The receptors originated from a man aged 18-30 years in good health. Some clones in this sample may be carry-over from other donors' samples.

The chain carries TRBV7-8 and TRBJ2-7; 7 nucleotides align to TRBD2. The CDR3 loop spans 14 amino acids. Germline V lookup: CDR1 SGHVS, CDR2 FQNEAQ. Germline trimming cut 3 bases from V and 6 bases from J; bases unmatched to any gene: 8. This chain's CDR3 is CASSLGLAVPEQYF. For the CDR3, the DNA is TGTGCCAGCAGCTTGGGTCTAGCGGTTCCCGAGCAGTACTTC.

This clone came up once. The V and J genes are TRBV10-3 and TRBJ2-3; possibly TRBD2 for D (6 bases). This CDR3 contains 15 residues. Per the germline V gene, CDR1 is ENHRY and CDR2 is SYGVKD. Trimming cost V 6 bases and J 2 bases, with 15 bases left between them. CDR3 DNA: TGTGCCATCAGCGTCGGGAGCCGGACCACAGATACGCAGTATTTT. This sequence encodes CAISVGSRTTDTQYF.

V usage is TRBV27 and J usage is TRBJ2-7, with 8 bases matching TRBD1. The CDR3 runs 13 residues. The trim removed 8 bases at V and 5 bases at J, leaving 8 bases unmatched. The germline V gene encodes CDR1 MNHEY and CDR2 SMNVEV (reference sequence). CDR3 DNA: TGTGCCAGCGGAGGACAGGGTTTCCACGAGCAGTACTTC. It codes for CASGGQGFHEQYF.

Concerning this clone: Other DNA sequences in this specimen translate into the identical CDR3. This sequence joins TRBV19 and TRBJ1-5; a possible D gene is TRBD1 (5 bases). This CDR3 comprises 14 residues. Trimming stripped 3 bases from V and 6 bases from J, with 12 bases between. The germline gives CDR1 LNHDA, CDR2 SQIVND (reference sequence). DNA of the CDR3: TGTGCCAGTAGTATCCGGGACGAAGGTCAGCCCCAGCATTTT. It specifies CASSIRDEGQPQHF.

The rearrangement uses TRBV7-9 and TRBJ1-2; possibly TRBD1 for D (5 bases). CDR1 SEHNR and CDR2 FQNEAQ come from the germline V gene (reference sequence). The CDR3 is made up of 15 amino acids. V dropped 5 bases and J dropped 5 bases, with 18 bases sitting between them. In DNA form, the CDR3 reads TGTGCCAGCAGCCTCGGGACCTCCGGGGGGTATGGCTACACCTTC. Translation: CASSLGTSGGYGYTF.

The chain has TRBV5-4 and TRBJ2-7; the match to TRBD2 covers 12 bases. The CDR3 has 18 amino acids. The germline gives CDR1 SGHNT, CDR2 YYREEE (reference sequence). V gave up 4 bases and J gave up 0 bases; unmatched junction bases: 11. CDR3 loop: CASSPVRTSGASSYEQYF. The CDR3 coding sequence is TGTGCCAGCAGCCCCGTTAGGACTAGCGGGGCGAGCTCCTACGAGCAGTACTTC.

The rearrangement uses TRBV7-9 and TRBJ1-3; 8 bases map to TRBD1. The trim removed 5 bases at V and 3 bases at J, leaving 9 bases unmatched. Germline V lookup: CDR1 SEHNR, CDR2 FQNEAQ (reference sequence). This CDR3 has 16 residues. The CDR3 sequence: CASSVHRGEGGNTIYF. The DNA of the CDR3 is TGTGCCAGCAGCGTTCACAGGGGGGAAGGTGGAAACACCATATATTTT.

The chain links TRBV21-1 to TRBJ2-7; the table's TRBD1 call for D was not verified on the DNA. TRBV21-1 is recorded as a pseudogene. This CDR3 comprises 16 residues. The CDR3 loop reads CASSKVHRTGAHEQYF. Written as DNA, the CDR3 is TGTGCCAGCAGCAAAGTCCACCGGACAGGGGCCCACGAGCAGTACTTC.

The chain couples TRBV12-5 to TRBJ2-5, with D perhaps being TRBD1 or TRBD2 (5 bases each). The CDR3 has 13 residues. Germline CDR1 reads LGHNT; CDR2 reads FRNRAP. V was shortened by 8 bases and J by 5 bases, with 15 bases between the two germline ends. DNA for the CDR3: TGTGCTAGTTGGGAAATAGGGGAGGAGACCCAGTACTTC. This encodes CASWEIGEETQYF.

The V gene is TRBV25-1, the J gene TRBJ2-5; no definite D call. Germline values: CDR1 MGHDK, CDR2 SYGVNS. The CDR3 spans 13 residues. The germline V and J ends were trimmed by 3 bases and 5 bases, with 10 bases remaining between them. CDR3 loop: CASSDSQSETQYF. CDR3 sequence (DNA): TGTGCCAGCAGTGACTCACAGAGCGAGACCCAGTACTTC.

The chain links TRBV7-8 to TRBJ2-5; D not certain. V shed 1 base and J shed 6 bases, with 9 bases lying between them. This CDR3 contains 13 residues. Germline loops: CDR1 SGHVS, CDR2 FQNEAQ. The DNA of the CDR3 is TGTGCCAGCAGCTTAGGTGGCAGCCAGACCCAGTACTTC. Its protein product is CASSLGGSQTQYF.

This chain connects TRBV12-2 to TRBJ1-5; the table's D call TRBD1 went unverified against the DNA. TRBV12-2 counts as a pseudogene. The CDR3 is made up of 11 amino acids. The CDR3 loop reads CASRSWSAQHF. In DNA, the CDR3 is TGTGCAAGTCGCTCCTGGTCAGCCCAGCATTTT.

The chain has TRBV27 and TRBJ2-3; TRBD2 aligns across 16 bases. CDR1 and CDR2 (germline): MNHEY, SMNVEV (reference sequence). V lost 6 bases, J lost 2 bases, and 11 bases stayed unmatched. CDR3 length: 19 residues. CDR3 residues: CASSRTGTSGRDPTDTQYF. CDR3 DNA sequence: TGTGCCAGCAGCCGAACCGGGACTAGCGGGAGGGATCCCACAGATACGCAGTATTTT.

Comments on this clone: This sample also contains other DNA sequences that code for the same CDR3. The chain uses TRBV27 and TRBJ1-4; no clear D. Per germline, CDR1 MNHEY and CDR2 SMNVEV (reference sequence). V was trimmed by 6 bases and J by 0 bases, leaving 8 bases between them. The CDR3 sequence is 14 residues long. Here the CDR3 DNA reads TGTGCCAGCAGCCGGCAAGCAACTAATGAAAAACTGTTTTTT. Translated: CASSRQATNEKLFF.

The chain combines TRBV7-2 with TRBJ2-3; the match to TRBD2 covers 10 bases. This CDR3 region has 16 residues. Germline CDR1 is SGHTA and CDR2 is FQGNSA. The V and J ends lost 3 bases and 6 bases, in that order; junction bases with no gene match: 9. The CDR3 loop is CASSFLPSGRSDTQYF. DNA for the CDR3: TGTGCCAGCAGCTTTTTACCTAGCGGGAGATCGGATACGCAGTATTTT.

As concerns this clone: Within the sample, other DNA sequences also encode this same CDR3. The V gene is TRBV29-1, the J gene TRBJ1-2; no firm D call. This CDR3 is 10 amino acids long. Germline CDR1 is SQVTM and CDR2 is ANQGSEA. Trimming left V 1 base short and J 8 bases short, with 5 bases between. As DNA, the CDR3 is TGCAGCGTTGAAGGGGTGGGCTACACCTTC. Its translation is CSVEGVGYTF.

A single count supports this clone. The chain recombines TRBV27 with TRBJ1-1, with a weak D call TRBD1 (5 bases). V gave up 3 bases and J gave up 2 bases, with 10 bases separating them. The CDR3 contains 14 residues. CDR1 is MNHEY and CDR2 is SMNVEV in the germline V gene (reference sequence). CDR3 sequence: CASSFGAGNTEAFF. The CDR3 DNA sequence: TGTGCCAGCAGTTTCGGGGCAGGTAACACTGAAGCTTTCTTT.

V and J are TRBV5-6 and TRBJ2-3, with D unclear. The CDR3 totals 14 residues. Germline CDR1 reads SGHDT; CDR2 reads YYEEEE. Trimming stripped 0 bases from V and 2 bases from J, with 7 bases between. This chain's CDR3 is CASSLGDNTDTQYF. CDR3 nucleotide sequence: TGTGCCAGCAGCTTGGGAGATAACACAGATACGCAGTATTTT.

Of note for this clone: The sample holds other DNA sequences that translate to the same CDR3. The chain links TRBV4-1 to TRBJ2-1, with D hard to call. The ends were cut back, 1 base at V and 7 bases at J, with 5 bases in the middle. The germline V gene has CDR1 MGHRA and CDR2 YSYEKL. This CDR3 has 12 amino acids. CDR3 sequence reads: CASSQGGNEQFF. For the CDR3, the DNA is TGCGCCAGCAGCCAAGGCGGTAATGAGCAGTTCTTC.

The rearrangement links TRBV19 to TRBJ2-3; TRBD1 agrees at 8 bases. Per the germline V gene, CDR1 is LNHDA and CDR2 is SQIVND (reference sequence). The CDR3 consists of 14 residues. With 5 bases clipped from V and 5 bases from J, the junction kept 6 bases outside the gene matches. This CDR3 is CASSPRTGKDTQYF. The CDR3 DNA is TGTGCCAGTAGTCCCAGGACAGGGAAAGATACGCAGTATTTT. Together with reference TRBV19 and TRBJ2-3, the CDR3 gives the full variable domain: DGGITQSPKYLFRKEGQNVTLSCEQNLNHDAMYWYRQDPGQGLRLIYYSQIVNDFQKGDIAEGYSVSREKKESFPLTVTSAQKNPTAFYLCASSPRTGKDTQYFGPGTRLTVL.

The chain recombines TRBV7-9 with TRBJ2-7, with 8 bases matching TRBD1. CDR1 and CDR2 (germline): SEHNR, FQNEAQ (reference sequence). The CDR3 extends over 15 amino acids. Trimming at V came to 5 bases and at J to 1 base, leaving 7 bases not matched to a gene. The CDR3 region is CASSLAGTGSYEQYF. In DNA form, the CDR3 reads TGTGCCAGCAGCCTGGCCGGGACAGGATCCTACGAGCAGTACTTC.